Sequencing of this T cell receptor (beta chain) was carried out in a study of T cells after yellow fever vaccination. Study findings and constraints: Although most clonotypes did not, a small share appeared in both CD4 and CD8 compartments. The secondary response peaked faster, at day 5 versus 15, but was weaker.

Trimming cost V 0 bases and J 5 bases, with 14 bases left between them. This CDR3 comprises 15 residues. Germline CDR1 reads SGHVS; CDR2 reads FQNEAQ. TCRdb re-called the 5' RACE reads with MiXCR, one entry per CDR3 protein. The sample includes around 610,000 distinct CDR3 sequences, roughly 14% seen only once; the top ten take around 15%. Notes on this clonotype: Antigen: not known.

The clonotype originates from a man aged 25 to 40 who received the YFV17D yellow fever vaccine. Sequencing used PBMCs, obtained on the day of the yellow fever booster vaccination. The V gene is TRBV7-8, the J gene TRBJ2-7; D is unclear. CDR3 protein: CASSLASRMLNEQYF. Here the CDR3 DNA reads TGTGCCAGCAGCTTAGCTTCCAGGATGCTCAACGAGCAGTACTTC.